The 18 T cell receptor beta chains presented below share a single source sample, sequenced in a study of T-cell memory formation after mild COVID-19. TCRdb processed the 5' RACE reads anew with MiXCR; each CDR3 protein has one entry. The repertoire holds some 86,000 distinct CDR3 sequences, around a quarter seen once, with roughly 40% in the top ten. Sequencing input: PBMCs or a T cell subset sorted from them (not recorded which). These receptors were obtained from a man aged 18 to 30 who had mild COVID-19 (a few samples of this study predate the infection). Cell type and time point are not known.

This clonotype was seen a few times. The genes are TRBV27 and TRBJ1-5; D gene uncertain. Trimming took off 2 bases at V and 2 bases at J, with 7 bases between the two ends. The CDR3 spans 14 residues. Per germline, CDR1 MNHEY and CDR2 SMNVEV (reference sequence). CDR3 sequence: CASSLRQGNQPQHF. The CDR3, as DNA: TGTGCCAGCAGTTTAAGGCAGGGCAATCAGCCCCAGCATTTT.

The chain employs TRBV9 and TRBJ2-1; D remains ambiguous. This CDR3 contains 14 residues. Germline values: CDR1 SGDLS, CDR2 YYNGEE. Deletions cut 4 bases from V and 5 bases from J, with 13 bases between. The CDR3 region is CASSPSSSHNEQFF. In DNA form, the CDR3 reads TGTGCCAGCAGCCCCTCGAGTAGCCACAATGAGCAGTTCTTC.

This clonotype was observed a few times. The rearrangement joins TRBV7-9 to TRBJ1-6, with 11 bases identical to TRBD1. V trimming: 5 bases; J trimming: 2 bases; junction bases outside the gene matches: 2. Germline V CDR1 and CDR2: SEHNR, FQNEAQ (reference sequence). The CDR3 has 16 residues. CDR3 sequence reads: CASSPGQGAYNSPLHF. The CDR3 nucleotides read TGTGCCAGCAGCCCGGGACAGGGGGCCTATAATTCACCCCTCCACTTT.

The CDR3 loop is CASTSGMSSYNEQFF. The CDR3 DNA reads as TGTGCCAGCACCTCAGGGATGAGCTCCTACAATGAGCAGTTCTTC. The chain combines TRBV27 with TRBJ2-1, with D perhaps TRBD1 (5 bases). The CDR3 sequence is 15 residues long. The V and J ends lost 7 bases and 0 bases respectively, with 13 bases between them. Germline CDR1 reads MNHEY; CDR2 reads SMNVEV (reference sequence).

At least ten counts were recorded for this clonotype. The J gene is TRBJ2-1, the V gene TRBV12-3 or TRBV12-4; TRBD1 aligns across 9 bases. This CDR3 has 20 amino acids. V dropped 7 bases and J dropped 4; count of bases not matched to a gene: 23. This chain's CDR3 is CASTISPGQGDGYAYNEQFF. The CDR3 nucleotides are TGTGCCAGCACCATCTCTCCGGGACAGGGAGATGGTTACGCATACAATGAGCAGTTCTTC.

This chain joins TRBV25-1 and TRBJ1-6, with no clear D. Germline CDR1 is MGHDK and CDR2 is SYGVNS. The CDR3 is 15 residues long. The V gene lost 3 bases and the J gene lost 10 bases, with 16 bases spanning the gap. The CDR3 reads CASSDSAPFGSPLHF. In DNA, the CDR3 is TGTGCCAGCAGTGACTCAGCCCCGTTTGGGTCACCCCTCCACTTT.

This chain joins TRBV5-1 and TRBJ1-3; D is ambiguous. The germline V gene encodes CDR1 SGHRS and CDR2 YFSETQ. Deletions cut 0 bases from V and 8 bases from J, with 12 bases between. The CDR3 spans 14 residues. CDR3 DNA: TGCGCCAGCAGCTTGGCCGGCGGTCGGGACACCATATATTTT. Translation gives CASSLAGGRDTIYF.

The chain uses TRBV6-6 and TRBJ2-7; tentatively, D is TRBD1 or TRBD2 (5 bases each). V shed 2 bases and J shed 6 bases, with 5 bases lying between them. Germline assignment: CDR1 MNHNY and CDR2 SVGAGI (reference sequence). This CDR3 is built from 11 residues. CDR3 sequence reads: CASSYGGEQYV. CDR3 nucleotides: TGTGCCAGCAGTTACGGGGGCGAGCAGTACGTC.

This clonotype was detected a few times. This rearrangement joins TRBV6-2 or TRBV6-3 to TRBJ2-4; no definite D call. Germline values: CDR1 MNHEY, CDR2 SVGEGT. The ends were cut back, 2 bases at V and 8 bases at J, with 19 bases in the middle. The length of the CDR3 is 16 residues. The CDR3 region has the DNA TGTGCCAGCAGTTACGGTGGGCAAACGAGTCGGGACATTCAGTACTTC. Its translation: CASSYGGQTSRDIQYF.

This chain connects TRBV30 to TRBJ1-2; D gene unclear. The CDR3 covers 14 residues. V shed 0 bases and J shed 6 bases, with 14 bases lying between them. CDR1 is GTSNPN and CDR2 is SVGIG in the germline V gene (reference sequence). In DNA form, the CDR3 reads TGTGCCTGGAGTGTACCATCCGGGAATCATGGCTACACCTTC. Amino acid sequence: CAWSVPSGNHGYTF.

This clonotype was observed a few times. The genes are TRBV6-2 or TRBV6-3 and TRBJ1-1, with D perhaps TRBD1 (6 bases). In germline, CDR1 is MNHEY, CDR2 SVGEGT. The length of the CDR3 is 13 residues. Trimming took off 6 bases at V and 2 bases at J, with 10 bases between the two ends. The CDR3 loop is CASRDRLNTEAFF. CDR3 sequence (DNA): TGTGCCAGCAGAGACAGGTTAAACACTGAAGCTTTCTTT.

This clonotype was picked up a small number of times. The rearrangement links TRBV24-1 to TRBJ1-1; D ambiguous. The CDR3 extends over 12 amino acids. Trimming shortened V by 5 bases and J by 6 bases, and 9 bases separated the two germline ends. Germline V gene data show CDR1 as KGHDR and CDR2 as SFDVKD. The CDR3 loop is CATSGRASEAFF. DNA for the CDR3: TGTGCCACCAGTGGTAGGGCCTCTGAAGCTTTCTTT.

For the CDR3, the DNA is TGTGCCAGCAGCACGGCCGGGGCATTGAACACTGAAGCTTTCTTT. Protein: CASSTAGALNTEAFF. The rearrangement uses TRBV7-9 and TRBJ1-1; D is perhaps TRBD1 (5 bases). V lost 5 bases, J lost 0 bases, and 13 bases lay in between. CDR1 SEHNR and CDR2 FQNEAQ come from the germline V gene (reference sequence). The CDR3 contains 15 residues. The full variable domain, rest sourced from reference TRBV7-9 and TRBJ1-1, is DTGVSQNPRHKITKRGQNVTFRCDPISEHNRLYWYRQTLGQGPEFLTYFQNEAQLEKSRLLSDRFSAERPKGSFSTLEIQRTEQGDSAMYLCASSTAGALNTEAFFGQGTRLTVV.

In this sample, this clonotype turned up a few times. The CDR3 region has the DNA TGTGCCAGCAGCTACCGGATAGCGGGGCTCACAGATACGCAGTATTTT. This gives the protein CASSYRIAGLTDTQYF. The chain combines TRBV7-9 with TRBJ2-3, with 8 positions matching TRBD2. Germline assignment: CDR1 SEHNR and CDR2 FQNEAQ (reference sequence). Trimming took 4 bases from V and 2 from J; bases not matched to a gene: 8. This CDR3 spans 16 amino acids.

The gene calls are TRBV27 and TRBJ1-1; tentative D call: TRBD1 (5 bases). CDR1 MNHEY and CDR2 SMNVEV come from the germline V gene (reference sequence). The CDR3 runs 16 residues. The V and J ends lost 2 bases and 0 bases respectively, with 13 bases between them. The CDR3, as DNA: TGTGCCAGCAGTTTAATCCCCAGGGCTATGAACACTGAAGCTTTCTTT. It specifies CASSLIPRAMNTEAFF.

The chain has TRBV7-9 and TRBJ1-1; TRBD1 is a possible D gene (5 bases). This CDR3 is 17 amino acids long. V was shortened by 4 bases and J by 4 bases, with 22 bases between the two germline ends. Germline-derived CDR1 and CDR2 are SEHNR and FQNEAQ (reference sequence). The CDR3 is CASSWPRTGLGVTEAFF. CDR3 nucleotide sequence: TGTGCCAGCAGCTGGCCTCGGACGGGTTTAGGGGTCACTGAAGCTTTCTTT. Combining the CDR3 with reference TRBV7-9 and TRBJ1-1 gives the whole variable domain DTGVSQNPRHKITKRGQNVTFRCDPISEHNRLYWYRQTLGQGPEFLTYFQNEAQLEKSRLLSDRFSAERPKGSFSTLEIQRTEQGDSAMYLCASSWPRTGLGVTEAFFGQGTRLTVV.

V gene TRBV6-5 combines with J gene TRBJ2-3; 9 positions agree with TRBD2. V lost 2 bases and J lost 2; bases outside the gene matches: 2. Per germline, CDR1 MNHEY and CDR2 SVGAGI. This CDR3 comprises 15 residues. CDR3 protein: CASSYASGNTDTQYF. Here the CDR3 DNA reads TGTGCCAGCAGTTACGCTAGCGGGAACACAGATACGCAGTATTTT.

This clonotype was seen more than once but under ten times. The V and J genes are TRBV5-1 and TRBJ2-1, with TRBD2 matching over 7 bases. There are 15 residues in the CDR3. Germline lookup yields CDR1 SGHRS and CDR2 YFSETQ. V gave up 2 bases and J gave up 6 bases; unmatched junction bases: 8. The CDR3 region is CASSLTGLGPNEQFF. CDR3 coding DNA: TGCGCCAGCAGCTTAACAGGACTAGGCCCCAATGAGCAGTTCTTC.